The source of this TCR beta chain is a study of response to subunit inactivated influenza vaccine. One entry per CDR3 protein, called by TCRdb with MiXCR from the RT-PCR reads. The sample contains about 170,000 distinct CDR3 sequences, about an eighth of which appear only once. This clonotype was picked up a small number of times. The CDR3 covers 15 residues. With 5 bases clipped from V and 4 bases from J, the junction kept 11 bases outside the gene matches. Germline CDR1 is SNHLY and CDR2 is FYNNEI. Another study also made use of these data, one on T cells expressing NK-cell markers. From that report: 5'RACE template switching with UMIs generated TCR beta cDNA. Dominance of the CD3+CD56-NKG2C+ fraction by these clonotypes also held in a handful of donors.

V is TRBV2 and J is TRBJ2-7, with 7 bases aligning to TRBD1. The source is a man aged 50-59 years who received an inactivated influenza vaccine. This sample comprised CD8+ T cells sorted from PBMCs, obtained 12 days after vaccination. CDR3 in amino acids: CASSTAGTDRYEQYF. CDR3 DNA: TGTGCCAGCAGTACCGCCGGGACAGACCGATACGAGCAGTACTTC.